The T cell receptor (beta chain) under discussion was sequenced for a study of cytomegalovirus exposure and HLA in healthy donors. CDR1 SGHNT and CDR2 YYREEE come from the germline V gene (reference sequence). CDR3 length equals 17 residues. V shed 1 base and J 0 bases; nucleotides not matched to a gene: 7. A multiplex PCR was run with 60 Vbeta primers and 13 Jbeta primers. Data came from immunoSEQ multiplex PCR; TCRdb stores just in-frame clones and leaves some out. The table records approximately 140,000 clones, 79% of them present only once. Comments on this clone: The antigen remains unidentified.

Study-wide results and limits: Among immune exposure information, only CMV serostatus was available. Within a later analysis, the majority of CMV-associated TCR beta chains appeared HLA-restricted.

The rearrangement links TRBV5-4 to TRBJ2-1, with 7 bases identical to TRBD2. The TCR was taken from a man aged 50 to 60 in good health and CMV-seropositive. Sequencing was performed on PBMCs. CDR3 loop: CASSLQLTGGSYNEQFF. The DNA for the CDR3 is TGTGCCAGCAGCTTGCAGCTAACGGGAGGCTCCTACAATGAGCAGTTCTTC.